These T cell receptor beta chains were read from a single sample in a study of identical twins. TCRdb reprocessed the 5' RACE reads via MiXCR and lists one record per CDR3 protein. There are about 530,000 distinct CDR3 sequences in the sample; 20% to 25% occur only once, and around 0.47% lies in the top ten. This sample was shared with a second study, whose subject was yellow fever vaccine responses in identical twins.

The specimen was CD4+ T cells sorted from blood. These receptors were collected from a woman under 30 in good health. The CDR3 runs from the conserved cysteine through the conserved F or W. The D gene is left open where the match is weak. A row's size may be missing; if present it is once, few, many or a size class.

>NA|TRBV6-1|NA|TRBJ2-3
CASRGGARDTQYF
TGTGCCAGCAGGGGGGGGGCGAGGGATACGCAGTATTTT
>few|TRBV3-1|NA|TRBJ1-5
CASSQAPDLKPQHF
TGTGCCAGCAGCCAAGCCCCGGACCTGAAACCCCAGCATTTT
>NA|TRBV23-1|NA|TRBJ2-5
CASSQLSAGTQYF
TGCGCCAGCAGTCAATTGTCTGCGGGGACCCAGTACTTC
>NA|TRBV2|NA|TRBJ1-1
CASSEEWQPNTEAFF
TGTGCCAGCAGTGAAGAGTGGCAGCCGAACACTGAAGCTTTCTTT
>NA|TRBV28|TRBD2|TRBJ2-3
CASRPSGRLDTQYF
TGTGCCAGCAGACCCAGCGGGAGGTTAGATACGCAGTATTTT
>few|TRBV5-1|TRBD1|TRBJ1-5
CASSLGTGGYQPQHF
TGCGCCAGCAGTTTGGGGACAGGGGGTTATCAGCCCCAGCATTTT
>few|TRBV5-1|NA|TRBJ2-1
CASSTDIEQFF
TGCGCCAGCAGCACGGACATTGAGCAGTTCTTC
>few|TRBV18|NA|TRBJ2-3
CASSPPSQFDTQYF
TGTGCCAGCTCACCACCTTCCCAGTTTGATACGCAGTATTTT
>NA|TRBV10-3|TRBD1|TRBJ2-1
CAKKQGAPSSSYNEQFF
TGTGCCAAGAAACAGGGGGCCCCTTCAAGCTCCTACAATGAGCAGTTCTTC
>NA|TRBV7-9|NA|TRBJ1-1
CASSLVPGSYTEAFF
TGTGCCAGCAGCTTAGTCCCGGGGTCGTACACTGAAGCTTTCTTT
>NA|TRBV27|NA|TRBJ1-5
CASSLSIMGNQPQHF
TGTGCCAGCAGTTTATCGATAATGGGCAATCAGCCCCAGCATTTT
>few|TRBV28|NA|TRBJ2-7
CASSVPGHIYEQYF
TGTGCCAGCAGTGTACCGGGACACATTTACGAGCAGTACTTC
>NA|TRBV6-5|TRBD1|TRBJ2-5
CASSSTDRGPQETQYF
TGTGCCAGCAGTTCGACGGACAGGGGCCCCCAAGAGACCCAGTACTTC
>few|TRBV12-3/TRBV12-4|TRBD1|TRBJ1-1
CASSFPRTGPRDTEAFF
TGTGCCAGCAGTTTCCCCAGGACAGGACCGCGGGACACTGAAGCTTTCTTT
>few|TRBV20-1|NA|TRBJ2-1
CSARDPNTDEQFF
TGCAGTGCTAGAGACCCAAATACAGATGAGCAGTTCTTC
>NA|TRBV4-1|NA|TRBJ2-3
CASSQGYGPTDTQYF
TGCGCCAGCAGCCAAGGCTACGGACCCACAGATACGCAGTATTTT
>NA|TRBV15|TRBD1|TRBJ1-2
CATSRGRGRDDYGYTF
TGTGCCACCAGCAGAGGTAGGGGGCGCGATGACTATGGCTACACCTTC
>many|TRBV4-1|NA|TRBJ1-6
CASSQEGSYSSYNSPLHF
TGCGCCAGCAGCCAAGAAGGCAGTTATAGCTCCTATAATTCACCCCTCCACTTT
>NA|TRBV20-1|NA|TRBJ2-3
CSARDGSGTDTQYF
TGCAGTGCTAGAGATGGATCAGGCACAGATACGCAGTATTTT
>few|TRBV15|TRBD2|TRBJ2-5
CATSRLAGMGETQYF
TGTGCCACCAGCAGACTAGCGGGAATGGGGGAGACCCAGTACTTC
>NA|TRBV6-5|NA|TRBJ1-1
CASSYGLSRNTEAFF
TGTGCCAGCAGTTACGGGTTATCGAGGAACACTGAAGCTTTCTTT
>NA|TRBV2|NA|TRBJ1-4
CASSEVRDGKLFF
TGTGCCAGCAGTGAAGTAAGGGATGGGAAACTGTTTTTT
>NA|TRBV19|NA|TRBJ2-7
CASSPALSSYEQYF
TGTGCCAGTAGTCCTGCGCTGAGCTCCTACGAGCAGTACTTC
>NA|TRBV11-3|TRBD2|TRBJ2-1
CASSFEKTSGENNEQFF
TGTGCCAGCAGCTTCGAAAAGACTAGCGGGGAAAACAATGAGCAGTTCTTC
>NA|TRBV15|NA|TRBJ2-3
CATSSLSSSTDTQYF
TGTGCCACCAGCAGTCTCTCCTCTAGCACAGATACGCAGTATTTT
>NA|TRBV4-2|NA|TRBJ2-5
CASSQDLEDQETQYF
TGTGCCAGCAGCCAAGACCTTGAAGACCAAGAGACCCAGTACTTC
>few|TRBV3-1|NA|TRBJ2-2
CASSQELQVTGELFF
TGTGCCAGCAGCCAAGAGCTACAAGTCACCGGGGAGCTGTTTTTT
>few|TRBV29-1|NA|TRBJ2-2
CSYRTGLANTGELFF
TGCAGCTACCGAACGGGACTTGCGAACACCGGGGAGCTGTTTTTT
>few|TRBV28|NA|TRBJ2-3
CASSRPGSGTDTQYF
TGTGCCAGCAGCCGGCCCGGGAGCGGCACAGATACGCAGTATTTT
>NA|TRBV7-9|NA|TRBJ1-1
CASSLLGPGSTFF
TGTGCCAGCAGCTTATTGGGCCCCGGCTCGACTTTCTTT
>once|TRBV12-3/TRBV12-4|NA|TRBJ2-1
CASSLGIGSYNEQFF
TGTGCCAGCAGTTTAGGGATCGGGTCCTACAATGAGCAGTTCTTC
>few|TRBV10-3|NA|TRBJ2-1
CAISLNEQFF
TGTGCCATCAGCCTCAATGAGCAGTTCTTC
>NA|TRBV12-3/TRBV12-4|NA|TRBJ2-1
CASRTSGGLYNEQFF
TGTGCCAGCAGGACCTCCGGGGGGCTATACAATGAGCAGTTCTTC
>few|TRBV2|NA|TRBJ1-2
CASSDQGLLGYTF
TGTGCCAGCAGTGATCAGGGGCTGCTTGGCTACACCTTC
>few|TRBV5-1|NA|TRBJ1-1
CASSLGGGFMNTEAFF
TGCGCCAGCAGCTTGGGTGGGGGTTTTATGAACACTGAAGCTTTCTTT
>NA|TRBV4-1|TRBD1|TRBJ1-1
CASSHRGGQGTEAFF
TGCGCCAGCAGCCACCGGGGGGGACAGGGGACTGAAGCTTTCTTT
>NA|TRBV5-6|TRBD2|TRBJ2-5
CASSILSGGDQETQYF
TGTGCCAGCTCGATCTTATCTGGGGGGGACCAAGAGACCCAGTACTTC
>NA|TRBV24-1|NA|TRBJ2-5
CATSRQGGLQETQYF
TGTGCCACCAGCCGCCAGGGTGGTCTACAAGAGACCCAGTACTTC
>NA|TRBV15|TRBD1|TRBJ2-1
CATSKGARQFF
TGTGCCACCAGCAAGGGGGCGCGTCAGTTCTTC
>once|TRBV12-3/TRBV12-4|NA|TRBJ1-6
CASSLVGRNSPFHF
TGTGCCAGCAGTTTGGTAGGCCGTAATTCACCCTTCCACTTT
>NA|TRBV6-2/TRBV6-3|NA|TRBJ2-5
CASTDSGAGSLETQYF
TGTGCCAGCACCGACTCTGGGGCAGGGTCGTTAGAGACCCAGTACTTC
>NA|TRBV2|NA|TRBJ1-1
CASQILNTEAFF
TGTGCCAGCCAGATACTTAACACTGAAGCTTTCTTT
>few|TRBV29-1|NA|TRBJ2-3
CSVVIGEHTDTQYF
TGCAGCGTTGTGATTGGTGAACACACAGATACGCAGTATTTT
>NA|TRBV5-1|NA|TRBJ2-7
CASSRSGGWYEQYF
TGCGCCAGCAGCCGTAGCGGAGGCTGGTACGAGCAGTACTTC
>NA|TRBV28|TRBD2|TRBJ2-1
CASSLGYLAANEQFF
TGTGCCAGCAGTTTAGGGTATCTAGCGGCCAATGAGCAGTTCTTC
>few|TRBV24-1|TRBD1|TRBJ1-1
CATSDGQGQGAEAFF
TGTGCCACCAGTGACGGACAGGGCCAAGGGGCTGAAGCTTTCTTT
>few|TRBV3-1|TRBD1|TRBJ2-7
CASSQGQGAFRYEQYF
TGTGCCAGCAGCCAAGGGCAGGGGGCGTTTCGGTACGAGCAGTACTTC
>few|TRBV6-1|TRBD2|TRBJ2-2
CAIFPYGLAGTGELFF
TGTGCCATCTTCCCATACGGACTAGCGGGCACCGGGGAGCTGTTTTTT
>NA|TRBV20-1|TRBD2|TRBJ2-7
CSARDRGGSSYEQYF
TGCAGTGCTAGAGATCGCGGGGGATCCTCCTACGAGCAGTACTTC
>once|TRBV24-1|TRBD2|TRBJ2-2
CATSDRGRVNTGELFF
TGTGCCACCAGTGACCGCGGGAGGGTGAACACCGGGGAGCTGTTTTTT
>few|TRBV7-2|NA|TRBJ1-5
CASSLSFVGFQPQHF
TGTGCCAGCAGCTTAAGTTTCGTAGGGTTTCAGCCCCAGCATTTT
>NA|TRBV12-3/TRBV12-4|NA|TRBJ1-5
CASSFEAAGGNQPQHF
TGTGCCAGCAGTTTTGAGGCAGCGGGGGGCAATCAGCCCCAGCATTTT
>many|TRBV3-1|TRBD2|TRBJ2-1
CASSRLAGGNEQFF
TGTGCCAGCAGTCGACTAGCGGGAGGGAATGAGCAGTTCTTC
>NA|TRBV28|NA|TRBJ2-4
CASSPAGKAKNIQYF
TGTGCCAGCAGTCCCGCCGGGAAAGCCAAAAACATTCAGTACTTC
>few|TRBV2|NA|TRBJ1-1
CASRFAGMNTEAFF
TGTGCCAGCAGGTTTGCAGGGATGAACACTGAAGCTTTCTTT
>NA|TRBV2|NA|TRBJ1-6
CASSEEQGRSPLHF
TGTGCCAGCAGTGAAGAGCAGGGAAGATCACCCCTCCACTTT
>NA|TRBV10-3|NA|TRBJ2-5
CAISESQETQYF
TGTGCCATCAGTGAGTCACAAGAGACCCAGTACTTC
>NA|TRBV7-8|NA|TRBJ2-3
CASSSHTTDTQYF
TGTGCCAGCAGCTCGCACACCACAGATACGCAGTATTTT
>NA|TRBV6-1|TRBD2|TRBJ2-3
CASSEHSGGTDTQYF
TGTGCCAGCAGTGAACATAGCGGGGGCACAGATACGCAGTATTTT